This TCR beta chain was recovered during a study of blood T cell repertoires in COVID-19. CDR1 and CDR2 (germline): LNHDA, SQIVND (reference sequence). The ends were cut back, 4 bases at V and 8 bases at J, with 14 bases in the middle. This CDR3 contains 13 residues. This clone was seen a single time. TCRdb keeps only in-frame clones here, not all; method: immunoSEQ multiplex PCR. The sample shows around 450,000 clones, about 89% of them seen only once. This clonotype was obtained from a woman in her 30s with acute or convalescent COVID-19. Sequences were obtained from peripheral blood. The chain uses TRBV19 and TRBJ1-1; D call uncertain. Here the CDR3 DNA reads TGTGCCAGTAGTAATTTCGCGGTAACCGAAGCTTTCTTT. The encoded protein is CASSNFAVTEAFF.